A single sample gave rise to the 32 T cell receptor beta chains below, sequenced in a study of preoperative IRX-2 immunotherapy in early breast cancer. The treatment was: preoperative locoregional IRX-2 cytokine immunotherapy. Measured with immunoSEQ multiplex PCR; TCRdb has only the in-frame clones, and not every one. The sample lists more than 20,000 clones, about four fifths occurring once. The specimen comprised lymph node tissue, sampled before IRX-2 immunotherapy. The receptor set was obtained from a human donor with breast cancer.

The chain recombines TRBV11-3 with TRBJ1-4, with TRBD1 matching over 10 bases. The CDR3 runs to 15 residues. Germline V lookup: CDR1 SGHNT, CDR2 YENEEA. Trimming removed 4 bases from V and 8 bases from J; junction bases left unmatched: 7. The CDR3 region is CASSSVDRGLEKLFF. For the CDR3, the DNA is TGTGCCAGCAGCTCCGTCGACAGGGGGCTCGAAAAACTGTTTTTT.

The CDR3 coding sequence is TGCGCCAGCAGCCCTCGGACAGGTTGGGACACCGGGGAGCTGTTTTTT. Protein sequence: CASSPRTGWDTGELFF. The V and J genes are TRBV5-1 and TRBJ2-2, with 7 positions matching TRBD1. Trimming took 4 bases from V and 3 from J; bases not matched to a gene: 9. Germline V CDR1 and CDR2: SGHRS, YFSETQ. This CDR3 region has 16 residues.

This rearrangement joins TRBV6-1 to TRBJ2-6; possible D gene TRBD2, 5 bases. The germline V gene has CDR1 MNHNS and CDR2 SASEGT. Trimming took off 0 bases at V and 1 base at J, with 7 bases between the two ends. This CDR3 has 16 amino acids. DNA for the CDR3: TGTGCCAGCAGTGAAGCGCGAGGGTCTGGGGCCAACGTCCTGACTTTC. Its protein is CASSEARGSGANVLTF.

The rearrangement joins TRBV7-1 to TRBJ2-1, with 10 bases fitting TRBD2. TRBV7-1 is identified as an open reading frame with a role that is uncertain. V trimming: 4 bases; J trimming: 10 bases; junction bases outside the gene matches: 4. CDR3 length: 13 residues. The CDR3 sequence is CASSLAGGNEQFF. The CDR3 DNA sequence: TGTGCCAGCAGCTTAGCGGGGGGCAACGAGCAGTTCTTC.

Concerning this clone itself: At one end, the junction sequence differs from germline, possibly due to a read error. This chain uses TRBV6-4 with TRBJ1-4; D is uncertain. CDR3 length equals 13 residues. Germline V gives CDR1 MRHNA, CDR2 SNTAGT. The CDR3 here is CASSYSPNEKLFF. The CDR3 nucleotides are TGTGCCAGCAGTTACTCGCCTAATGAAAAACTGTTTTTT.

The V gene is TRBV7-1, the J gene TRBJ1-6; D gene uncertain. Being an ORF, TRBV7-1 has a function that is uncertain. The length of the CDR3 is 13 residues. The germline V and J ends were trimmed by 4 bases and 8 bases, with 9 bases remaining between them. CDR3 coding DNA: TGTGCCAGCAGCTTAGACCCAGATTCACCCCTCCACTTT. Translation: CASSLDPDSPLHF.

This rearrangement joins TRBV6-8 to TRBJ1-4, with TRBD1 as a possible D gene (6 bases). Germline assignment: CDR1 MNHGY and CDR2 SAAAGT. The V and J ends lost 10 bases and 8 bases respectively, with 14 bases between them. The CDR3 sequence is 12 residues long. CDR3 protein: CATGGGGEKLFF. The CDR3 region has the DNA TGTGCCACTGGAGGGGGTGGGGAAAAACTGTTTTTT.

The chain carries TRBV11-3 and TRBJ1-2; D gene unclear. V lost 1 base and J 8 bases, leaving 17 bases between the germline ends. This CDR3 is built from 15 residues. In germline, CDR1 is SGHNT, CDR2 YENEEA. CDR3 coding DNA: TGTGCCAGCAGCTTAGTAGCCGGGATAGGAGGCGGCTACACCTTC. Translated, it gives CASSLVAGIGGGYTF.

The chain employs TRBV29-1 and TRBJ1-6; D is perhaps TRBD1 (6 bases). V was pared by 6 bases and J by 6 bases, with 15 bases between. CDR3 length: 14 amino acids. In germline, CDR1 is SQVTM, CDR2 ANQGSEA. The CDR3 DNA reads TGCAGCGTGAAGACAGGACGGGGTAATTCACCCCTCCACTTT. It yields the protein CSVKTGRGNSPLHF.

The chain is built from TRBV11-3 and TRBJ2-2; a possible D gene is TRBD1 (6 bases). This CDR3 is 14 amino acids long. Trimming took off 4 bases at V and 4 bases at J, with 10 bases between the two ends. Per germline, CDR1 SGHNT and CDR2 YENEEA. The CDR3 coding sequence is TGTGCCAGCAGCTCAGGGACATTCACCGGGGAGCTGTTTTTT. This sequence encodes CASSSGTFTGELFF.

The chain is built from TRBV11-3 and TRBJ1-4; 8 bases are a match to TRBD1. Germline CDR1 is SGHNT and CDR2 is YENEEA. CDR3 length: 16 amino acids. The V gene end was trimmed by 5 bases and the J gene end by 8 bases; junction bases not matched to a gene: 13. DNA for the CDR3: TGTGCCAGCAGCCCTTTTGACAGGGGAATAGGCGAAAAACTGTTTTTT. Protein sequence: CASSPFDRGIGEKLFF.

The CDR3 loop reads CASSGTGGGNYGYTF. The DNA of the CDR3 is TGTGCCAGCAGCGGTACAGGGGGAGGAAACTATGGCTACACCTTC. The J gene is TRBJ1-2, the V gene TRBV22-1; the tabulated D call, TRBD1, remains unverified against the DNA. TRBV22-1 is a documented pseudogene. The CDR3 is 15 amino acids.

The V and J genes are TRBV19 and TRBJ1-5; a weak D match, TRBD1 (6 bases). Germline assignment: CDR1 LNHDA and CDR2 SQIVND (reference sequence). The CDR3 extends over 14 amino acids. The V gene lost 4 bases and the J gene lost 7 bases, with 14 bases spanning the gap. CDR3 bases: TGTGCCAGTAGTAGAGGACAGTCACAACAGCCCCAGCATTTT. It specifies CASSRGQSQQPQHF. Complete variable domain (other parts from reference TRBV19 and TRBJ1-5): DGGITQSPKYLFRKEGQNVTLSCEQNLNHDAMYWYRQDPGQGLRLIYYSQIVNDFQKGDIAEGYSVSREKKESFPLTVTSAQKNPTAFYLCASSRGQSQQPQHFGDGTRLSIL.

The gene calls are TRBV11-3 and TRBJ1-4; TRBD1 might be the D (5 bases). V was cut by 4 bases and J by 7 bases, with 16 bases left in between. The CDR3 consists of 15 residues. Germline V gene data show CDR1 as SGHNT and CDR2 as YENEEA. CDR3 sequence: CASSYPGQGVEKLFF. CDR3 in DNA: TGTGCCAGCAGCTATCCGGGCCAGGGCGTTGAAAAACTGTTTTTT.

V usage is TRBV5-1 and J usage is TRBJ2-7, with TRBD2 identical over 8 bases. Germline V lookup: CDR1 SGHRS, CDR2 YFSETQ. The CDR3 covers 15 residues. The V and J ends lost 0 bases and 2 bases, in that order; junction bases with no gene match: 4. For the CDR3, the DNA is TGCGCCAGCAGCTTGGGGGGGACTAGTCCCTACGAGCAGTACTTC. This gives the protein CASSLGGTSPYEQYF.

The chain uses TRBV7-6 and TRBJ1-5; no clear D gene. V was trimmed by 3 bases and J by 4 bases, leaving 16 bases between them. There are 16 residues in the CDR3. Germline V CDR1 and CDR2: SGHVS, FNYEAQ. The CDR3 protein is CASSLAREQGNQPQHF. CDR3 bases: TGTGCCAGCAGCTTGGCCCGCGAGCAAGGGAATCAGCCCCAGCATTTT.

In the case of this clone: A junction end diverges from the germline sequence, so it may reflect a read error. The chain links TRBV6-8 to TRBJ2-7, with 13 bases lining up with TRBD2. Germline V gene lookup returns CDR1 MNHGY and CDR2 SAAAGT. The CDR3 is made up of 17 amino acids. DNA for the CDR3: TGTGCCATCAGAAGGACTAGCGGGGGACCCTCCTCCTACAAGCAGTACTTC. Protein product: CAIRRTSGGPSSYKQYF.

V usage is TRBV19 and J usage is TRBJ1-5; 8 positions agree with TRBD1. CDR1 is LNHDA and CDR2 is SQIVND in the germline V gene (reference sequence). This CDR3 is built from 16 residues. The ends lost 7 bases at V and 7 bases at J; junction bases unmatched: 15. CDR3 in DNA: TGTGCCAGTACCGACCCCGGACAGGGTAAGGGACAGCCCCAGCATTTT. It is translated as CASTDPGQGKGQPQHF.

The gene calls are TRBV1 and TRBJ2-3; TRBD1 was called by the table and not checked on the DNA. TRBV1 is recorded as a pseudogene. The CDR3 spans 17 residues. The CDR3 DNA is TGCGCCAGCAGCCAAGATAACGGACAGGGGATATGGGATACGCAGTATTTT. Amino acids: CASSQDNGQGIWDTQYF.

The chain joins TRBV15 to TRBJ1-5, with D unclear. CDR1 is LNHNV, CDR2 YYDKDF, per germline (reference sequence). Deletions cut 0 bases from V and 2 bases from J, with 11 bases between. This CDR3 comprises 16 residues. DNA of the CDR3: TGTGCCACCAGCAGAGATCAGGCGAGGGGCAATCAGCCCCAGCATTTT. Its translation is CATSRDQARGNQPQHF.

The J gene is TRBJ2-7, the V gene TRBV6-8; D remains unclear. V lost 5 bases to trimming and J lost 2 bases, with 13 bases between them. CDR1 and CDR2 (germline): MNHGY, SAAAGT. The CDR3 covers 14 residues. CDR3 in DNA: TGTGCCAGCAGTCCCTCCCAAGGACCCTACGAGCAGTACTTC. Translation: CASSPSQGPYEQYF.

This CDR3 reads CASSWGAGRDEQFF. CDR3 in DNA: TGTGCCAGCAGTTGGGGGGCAGGGAGGGATGAGCAGTTCTTC. The chain employs TRBV6-8 and TRBJ2-1; TRBD2 might be the D (7 bases). Germline lookup yields CDR1 MNHGY and CDR2 SAAAGT. Trimming took 4 bases from V and 8 from J, leaving 15 bases between them. CDR3 size: 14 residues.

This sequence joins TRBV6-8 and TRBJ1-4, with D perhaps TRBD1 (6 bases). V was shortened by 5 bases and J by 0 bases, with 13 bases between the two germline ends. Germline values: CDR1 MNHGY, CDR2 SAAAGT. The CDR3 length is 16 residues. The CDR3 DNA is TGTGCCAGCAGTCGAAACAGGGCTACAACTAATGAAAAACTGTTTTTT. It yields the protein CASSRNRATTNEKLFF.

This clone turned up a few times. The rearrangement joins TRBV11-3 to TRBJ2-2; 12 positions agree with TRBD2. V was pared by 6 bases and J by 3 bases, with 5 bases of the junction left unmatched. This CDR3 contains 16 residues. CDR1 SGHNT and CDR2 YENEEA come from the germline V gene. CDR3 DNA sequence: TGTGCCAGCAGTAGGACTAGCGGGGCGTACACCGGGGAGCTGTTTTTT. Protein product: CASSRTSGAYTGELFF. The full variable domain, its missing parts supplied by reference TRBV11-3 and TRBJ2-2, is EAGVVQSPRYKIIEKKQPVAFWCNPISGHNTLYWYLQNLGQGPELLIRYENEEAVDDSQLPKDRFSAERLKGVDSTLKIQPAELGDSAVYLCASSRTSGAYTGELFFGEGSRLTVL.

This chain joins TRBV23-1 and TRBJ1-5; D is possibly TRBD1 (6 bases). TRBV23-1 counts as an open reading frame of uncertain function. CDR3 size: 15 residues. Trimming stripped 6 bases from V and 7 bases from J, with 19 bases between. CDR3 coding DNA: TGCGCCAGCAGCCAAGTGACGGGGGCGCAGCAGCCCCAGCATTTT. It is translated as CASSQVTGAQQPQHF.

As to this clone: A read error may account for a junction end that differs from germline. V gene TRBV19 combines with J gene TRBJ1-1, with D hard to call. In germline, CDR1 is LNHDA, CDR2 SQIVND (reference sequence). The CDR3 is 14 residues long. CDR3 amino acids: CASTPVQMNIEAFF. The DNA for the CDR3 is TGTGCCAGTACCCCGGTACAGATGAACATTGAAGCTTTCTTT.

The sample holds one count of this clone. This rearrangement joins TRBV5-1 to TRBJ2-2; D not certain. Trimming pared 1 base from V and 5 bases from J, leaving 12 bases between. This CDR3 has 15 amino acids. Germline loops: CDR1 SGHRS, CDR2 YFSETQ. The CDR3, as DNA: TGCGCCAGCAGCTTGTTTGGCGGCCGAACCGGGGAGCTGTTTTTT. Translating it yields CASSLFGGRTGELFF.

This clone was detected only a few times. The rearrangement uses TRBV6-8 and TRBJ2-2, with TRBD1 identical over 10 bases. Trimming removed 6 bases from V and 4 bases from J; junction bases left unmatched: 8. Per the germline V gene, CDR1 is MNHGY and CDR2 is SAAAGT. CDR3 size: 16 residues. CDR3 sequence (DNA): TGTGCCAGCAGCCGCGGACAGGGGGGAACCACCGGGGAGCTGTTTTTT. It is translated as CASSRGQGGTTGELFF.

This clone was seen more than once but under ten times. The chain joins TRBV6-8 to TRBJ2-1, with D hard to call. V was clipped by 5 bases and J by 3 bases, with 11 bases between them. The CDR3 totals 14 residues. Germline V gene data show CDR1 as MNHGY and CDR2 as SAAAGT. The CDR3 DNA reads TGTGCCAGCAGTGAGTCAGACCGCTACAATGAGCAGTTCTTC. Protein product: CASSESDRYNEQFF.

The chain links TRBV18 to TRBJ1-1, with D maybe TRBD1 (5 bases). V shed 3 bases and J shed 6 bases, with 23 bases lying between them. The CDR3 sequence is 17 residues long. In germline, CDR1 is KGHSH, CDR2 LQKENI. The CDR3 region has the DNA TGTGCCAGCTCACCTGTTTTAGGGGCTAACAAAAAAGCTGAAGCTTTCTTT. Amino acid sequence: CASSPVLGANKKAEAFF.

The J gene is TRBJ2-1, the V gene TRBV11-3; D might be TRBD1 (6 bases). V dropped 4 bases and J dropped 6 bases, with 16 bases sitting between them. CDR3 length: 15 amino acids. Germline V gene data show CDR1 as SGHNT and CDR2 as YENEEA. The CDR3 sequence is CASSSETGGGNEQFF. The CDR3 coding sequence is TGTGCCAGCAGCTCGGAGACAGGAGGCGGCAATGAGCAGTTCTTC.

CDR3 residues: CASSYGGTGELFF. Written as DNA, the CDR3 is TGTGCCAGCAGTTACGGGGGAACCGGGGAGCTGTTTTTT. The chain couples TRBV6-8 to TRBJ2-2, with D perhaps matching TRBD1 or TRBD2 (5 bases each). The CDR3 runs 13 residues. Germline V lookup: CDR1 MNHGY, CDR2 SAAAGT. The V end lost 2 bases, the J end lost 5 bases, and 6 bases lay between the germline ends.